This T cell receptor beta chain was identified in a study of HIV-infected patients and healthy controls. The CDR3 loop spans 17 amino acids. Trimming left V 0 bases short and J 2 bases short, with 14 bases between. The germline V gene has CDR1 LGHNA and CDR2 YSLEER. MiXCR was run by TCRdb on the 5' RACE reads, yielding one entry per CDR3 protein. Of around 18,000 distinct CDR3 sequences listed, over 15% are singletons. This clonotype was observed many times. Specimen: CD8+ T cells from blood. The TCR sequence derives from a human donor in good health. V and J are TRBV4-3 and TRBJ1-5; D is perhaps TRBD1 (5 bases). The CDR3 DNA is TGCGCCAGCAGCCAAGAGGTCGTCCAGGGTGGCAATCAGCCCCAGCATTTT. It encodes CASSQEVVQGGNQPQHF.